The clone carrying this T cell receptor (beta chain) was detected a few times. Its antigen is not identified. The authors prepared the TCRbeta library with unique molecular identifiers. Using its own MiXCR run on the PCR reads, TCRdb lists one record per CDR3 protein. The sample consists of some 150,000 distinct CDR3 sequences, 8% to 10% of them appearing once. The sample originates from a study of T-cell reconstitution after alpha-beta-depleted transplantation in children. Study findings and constraints: Several hundred expanded graft clones reportedly supplied alpha-beta T cells about two months after transplant. T-cell counts and diversity at one year following transplant were attributed mainly to newly produced T cells.

The starting material was PBMCs, mostly from graft donor cells, obtained 180 days after TCRalphabeta/CD19-depleted stem cell transplant. This TCR was recovered from a female patient under 10 years old who had a stem cell transplant for congenital amegakaryocytic thrombocytopenia, so the T cells may come from the graft donor.

The CDR3 loop is CASTKTSGDLSYNEQFF. The CDR3 DNA sequence: TGTGCCAGCACCAAGACTAGCGGGGACCTATCCTACAATGAGCAGTTCTTC. The chain carries TRBV6-1 and TRBJ2-1; 11 bases agree with TRBD2. The length of the CDR3 is 17 residues. Germline values: CDR1 MNHNS, CDR2 SASEGT. J gave up 1 base and V 7 bases, and 9 bases lay outside the gene matches.